This T cell receptor beta chain was documented in a study of blood T cell repertoires in COVID-19 (dated by TCRdb to the early 2020s). For the wider study: Samples covering the acute and convalescent phases of COVID-19 were provided by collaborators in the United States, Italy and Spain. Subjects who had been exposed to COVID-19, were actively infected with it, or had recovered from it provided the deeply sampled blood TCRbeta repertoires that made up the dataset. Where available, HLA class I and class II types were obtained from metadata supplied by the sample provider rather than from assay-based typing. The samples were drawn from the first 160 participants of the ongoing ImmuneRACE study and from 950 to 1,500 subjects provided by 6 global collaborators. The repertoires were released in a freely available public database intended as a resource for research on the immune response to SARS-CoV-2. The prospective study material was composed of cDNA or gDNA derived from T cells, B-cell-depleted T cells, or PBMCs. Nearly every sample came with metadata listing a de-identified subject ID, COVID-19 status, age in years and sex. Findings and caveats that apply to the study as a whole: Clinical and demographic metadata were provided uncurated, with the amount varying by source and participant.

The immunoSEQ Assay, a bias-controlled multiplex PCR, was used to amplify TCRbeta CDR3 regions from genomic DNA. The original pipeline was this. The number of nucleated cells in each sample was estimated from the amplification of reference gene primers within the assay. To quantify the absolute abundance of each unique TCRbeta CDR3 rearrangement, sequence reads were collapsed and filtered. Productive Simpson clonality was computed per sample as the square root of Simpson's diversity index over productive rearrangements. In its TCRdb copy, this immuneACCESS table keeps in-frame sequences only and misses some clones. Where compared with another copy, unresolved V genes explain less than half of these, and the others have no known cause. The D gene and trimming were derived from the DNA, and the V and J assignments and clone size from that table. Recorded for this sample are tens of thousands of clones; 84% of them occurred a single time. The ten largest clones take up 1.5% to 2% of the sample.

Between the V and J ends, shortened by 3 bases and 4 bases respectively, the junction contains 7 bases. Spanning cysteine to phenylalanine, the CDR3 consists of 13 amino acids. The CDR3 DNA has 39 bases and is translated from base 1. As for this clone: Its binding antigen is unknown. Base qualities were left out, and no much larger clone turns up one base away.

Each collaborating institution followed its own protocols to collect whole blood in K2EDTA tubes. For TCRbeta analysis, collaborators shipped samples in one of three forms: frozen whole blood, isolated PBMCs, or DNA extracted from either of those sample types. This clonotype was sampled from a man aged 50 to 59 with acute or convalescent COVID-19. The material sequenced was peripheral blood. The receptor chain draws on TRBV12-3 or TRBV12-4 and TRBJ1-5, with the D gene not confidently named. For the CDR3, the sequence is CASSFWPNQPQHF. The bases are TGTGCCAGCAGTTTTTGGCCGAATCAGCCCCAGCATTTT.